The entry below describes one T cell receptor beta chain. It has no known antigen specificity. It has no much larger one-base neighbor in the sample; base qualities were not kept. This sample is part of a study of control samples from healthy donors and cancer patients (dated by TCRdb to about 2020). The library relied on the immunoSEQ multiplex PCR assay. TCRdb provides this immuneACCESS table in a form limited to in-frame rearrangements. Some clones are lacking; in checked studies, under half of them reflect an unresolved V gene, and why the rest are absent is not known. The sample table holds about 59,000 clones, of which around 87% were seen once. More than 9.5% of the sample belongs to the ten largest clones. According to the germline V gene, CDR1 reads SGHRS and CDR2 reads YFSETQ. V loses 4 bases at its end and J loses 4 bases; junction bases beyond the gene matches: 5. The CDR3 covers 15 residues, taking in both the cysteine and the phenylalanine. The only DNA kept is the CDR3, 45 bases in frame from the first base.

The receptor was isolated from an older woman with lung cancer. The specimen was PBMCs. Recombination linked TRBV5-1 to TRBJ1-5, and TRBD1 aligns with 10 junction nucleotides. The encoded CDR3 is CASSTGQGLNQPQHF. The DNA is as follows: TGCGCCAGCAGCACGGGACAGGGGCTAAATCAGCCCCAGCATTTT. This CDR3, with the reference TRBV5-1 and TRBJ1-5 proteins standing in past its ends, gives the full variable domain KAGVTQTPRYLIKTRGQQVTLSCSPISGHRSVSWYQQTPGQGLQFLFEYFSETQRNKGNFPGRFSGRQFSNSRSEMNVSTLELGDSALYLCASSTGQGLNQPQHFGDGTRLSIL.